This TCR beta chain was sequenced for a study of T cells in Graves' hyperthyroidism and ophthalmopathy. What was amplified from RNA transcripts were TCR beta CDR3 regions. HTBI primers drove first-round RT-PCR of the TCR CDR3. TCRdb re-derived calls from the multiplex PCR reads in MiXCR, one entry per CDR3 protein. The sample shows over 500,000 distinct CDR3 sequences, 46% of them seen only once. Study-wide results and caveats: Ophthalmopathy was distinguished from stable hyperthyroidism by 13 V-J signatures. Ophthalmopathy onset followed model prediction by a median roughly six months.

Exclusion followed for patients with uncontrolled infection, other autoimmune disease, pregnancy or lactation. This clonotype was seen a few times. Its specificity is not known. The germline gives CDR1 MDHEN, CDR2 SYDVKM. V shed 1 base and J shed 8 bases, with 6 bases lying between them. The CDR3 totals 12 residues. The sample was peripheral blood or thyroid tissue (not recorded which). The sequence was obtained from an adult woman with Graves' disease, either hyperthyroidism or ophthalmopathy (not recorded which). This chain uses TRBV28 with TRBJ1-5; no clear D. CDR3 coding DNA: TGTGCCAGCAGTTTATCCTCGAAGCCCCAGCATTTT. Its protein product is CASSLSSKPQHF.